This T cell receptor (beta chain) is drawn from a study of OX40 agonist ivuxolimab in advanced cancers. Study-wide background: The patients received agonistic anti-OX40 (CD134) antibody ivuxolimab. Ivuxolimab was administered intravenously to patients at 0.01 to 10 mg/kg every 2 weeks. Overall study results and limits: Among T cells, CD8+ cells averaged more expanded clones than CD4+ cells. Some nonresponders also had low normalized T-cell clonal expansion.

V was cut by 3 bases and J by 1 base, with 12 bases left in between. The CDR3 length is 15 residues. Germline assignment: CDR1 MGHRA and CDR2 YSYEKL. Method: immunoSEQ multiplex PCR; TCRdb's copy keeps in-frame clones and lacks some. The sample includes 57,000 or so clones, 83% of them seen just once. Turning to this clone: The antigen is not known.

The specimen comprised CD4+ or CD8+ T cells sorted from blood, sampled in a trial of the OX40 agonist ivuxolimab. The clonotype comes from an adult with an advanced solid tumor such as melanoma, head and neck, liver or kidney cancer. The rearrangement links TRBV4-1 to TRBJ2-5; D might be TRBD1 (7 bases). The CDR3 sequence is CASSQRDRVQETQYF. CDR3 nucleotides: TGCGCCAGCAGCCAGCGGGACAGAGTCCAAGAGACCCAGTACTTC.